These 27 T cell receptor beta chains were sequenced from one sample in a study of vaccination and CD4 T cells after COVID-19. The antigens these receptors bind are not known. Sequenced with the Oncomine TCR Beta short-read assay was DNA taken from cultured CD4+ T cells. From the PCR reads, TCRdb called clonotypes with MiXCR, one entry per CDR3 protein. The sample shows 25,000 to 30,000 distinct CDR3 sequences, more than 35% of them seen only once. Noted time point: late sampling 161 to 241 days after vaccination in a few convalescent patients. Treatment reported: roughly 10-day PBMC culture with coronavirus spike peptide pools or control peptides (ViraFEST assay). The specimen was CD4+ T cells from blood, cultured in vitro, collected about 7 months after SARS-CoV-2 vaccination. These receptors came from a human donor who had recovered from COVID-19.

The chain employs TRBV7-2 and TRBJ2-1; 7 bases map to TRBD2. The length of the CDR3 is 15 residues. V lost 3 bases and J lost 6; bases outside the gene matches: 8. CDR1 SGHTA and CDR2 FQGNSA come from the germline V gene. CDR3 DNA: TGTGCCAGCAGCTTCCAGGGAGGGATAAGCAATGAGCAGTTCTTC. This codes for CASSFQGGISNEQFF.

This clonotype was observed a handful of times. This chain uses TRBV6-5 with TRBJ2-7, with D unclear. Germline assignment: CDR1 MNHEY and CDR2 SVGAGI. V was shortened by 0 bases and J by 4 bases, with 10 bases between the two germline ends. The CDR3 loop spans 14 amino acids. CDR3 sequence reads: CASSYSYWEYEQYF. The CDR3 DNA reads TGTGCCAGCAGTTACTCGTATTGGGAATACGAGCAGTACTTC.

The CDR3 region is CASSPNIGEASTDTQYF. The CDR3 DNA follows: TGTGCCAGCAGCCCTAATATCGGGGAGGCTAGCACAGATACGCAGTATTTT. The V gene is TRBV7-9, the J gene TRBJ2-3, with D perhaps matching TRBD2 (6 bases). This CDR3 contains 17 residues. Germline lookup yields CDR1 SEHNR and CDR2 FQNEAQ (reference sequence). Trimming took 5 bases from V and 0 from J, leaving 18 bases between them.

In its sample, this clonotype was seen a few times. The rearrangement joins TRBV6-5 to TRBJ2-1; TRBD2 aligns across 11 bases. Germline values: CDR1 MNHEY, CDR2 SVGAGI. CDR3 length: 15 amino acids. V was clipped by 4 bases and J by 2 bases; unmatched bases: 1. CDR3: CASSLTSGAYNEQFF. In DNA, the CDR3 is TGTGCCAGCAGTTTGACTAGCGGGGCCTACAATGAGCAGTTCTTC.

The chain recombines TRBV24-1 with TRBJ2-3; D possibly matches TRBD1 or TRBD2 (5 bases each). CDR3 length equals 15 residues. Trimming shortened V by 4 bases and J by 1 base, and 11 bases separated the two germline ends. Germline CDR1 reads KGHDR; CDR2 reads SFDVKD. The CDR3 nucleotides are TGTGCCACCAGTGAATGGGACGGAGGCACAGATACGCAGTATTTT. It yields the protein CATSEWDGGTDTQYF.

The gene calls are TRBV28 and TRBJ2-7; perhaps TRBD1 as D (7 bases). Trimming shortened V by 5 bases and J by 2 bases, and 16 bases separated the two germline ends. CDR1 and CDR2 from the germline V gene are MDHEN and SYDVKM. The CDR3 is made up of 15 amino acids. In DNA form, the CDR3 reads TGTGCCAGCAGTCAGGGGGGAACTTTTCCCTACGAGCAGTACTTC. Encoded protein: CASSQGGTFPYEQYF.

V usage is TRBV28 and J usage is TRBJ1-1; a possible D gene is TRBD1 (6 bases). The V gene lost 2 bases and the J gene lost 3 bases, with 10 bases spanning the gap. The germline CDR1 and CDR2 sequences are MDHEN and SYDVKM. The CDR3 is 14 residues long. In DNA, the CDR3 is TGTGCCAGCAGTTTAGGGGGCTGGGACACTGAAGCTTTCTTT. Its translation is CASSLGGWDTEAFF. The entire variable domain, with the rest obtained from reference TRBV28 and TRBJ1-1, is as follows: DVKVTQSSRYLVKRTGEKVFLECVQDMDHENMFWYRQDPGLGLRLIYFSYDVKMKEKGDIPEGYSVSREKKERFSLILESASTNQTSMYLCASSLGGWDTEAFFGQGTRLTVV.

The J gene is TRBJ2-1, the V gene TRBV28; D perhaps matches TRBD1 (6 bases). The CDR3 has 18 residues. Germline assignment: CDR1 MDHEN and CDR2 SYDVKM. Trimming cost V 6 bases and J 0 bases, with 21 bases left between them. The CDR3 reads CASSPSGGGRNSYNEQFF. DNA of the CDR3: TGTGCCAGCAGCCCCTCGGGTGGGGGCAGAAACTCCTACAATGAGCAGTTCTTC.

V usage is TRBV7-9 and J usage is TRBJ1-3; D not certain. Germline CDR1 SEHNR, CDR2 FQNEAQ (reference sequence). V was clipped by 5 bases and J by 6 bases, with 11 bases between them. The CDR3 loop spans 13 amino acids. Here the CDR3 reads CASSNGLANTIYF. The CDR3 nucleotides read TGTGCCAGCAGCAATGGGCTGGCAAACACCATATATTTT.

Only a few counts were recorded for this clonotype. The V and J genes are TRBV6-1 and TRBJ2-7; no firm D call. Trimming shortened V by 5 bases and J by 5 bases, and 7 bases separated the two germline ends. Germline V gene lookup returns CDR1 MNHNS and CDR2 SASEGT. This CDR3 region has 11 residues. The CDR3 sequence is CASSRLNEQYF. In nucleotides, the CDR3 is TGTGCCAGCAGTCGGTTGAACGAGCAGTACTTC.

This clonotype was seen only a few times. The chain links TRBV20-1 to TRBJ1-6, with 8 bases that match TRBD1. The CDR3 covers 13 residues. Germline loops: CDR1 DFQATT, CDR2 SNEGSKA (reference sequence). J lost 10 bases, V lost 5 bases, and 7 bases had no gene match. The CDR3 bases are TGCAGTGCTCCGGACAGGGTCCAATCACCCCTCCACTTT. This codes for CSAPDRVQSPLHF.

V gene TRBV28 combines with J gene TRBJ2-7, with D possibly called TRBD1 or TRBD2 (5 bases each). The CDR3 totals 16 residues. The V end was cut by 6 bases, the J end by 4 bases, with 22 bases between. CDR1 and CDR2 (germline): MDHEN, SYDVKM. CDR3 residues: CASSLSFGDGGYEQYF. The CDR3 nucleotides read TGTGCCAGCAGCCTAAGTTTCGGGGACGGTGGTTACGAGCAGTACTTC.

The chain employs TRBV6-2 or TRBV6-3 and TRBJ2-5, with D possibly TRBD1 on 5 matching bases. Trimming took off 2 bases at V and 5 bases at J, with 12 bases between the two ends. From germline, CDR1 is MNHEY and CDR2 SVGEGT. The CDR3 totals 14 residues. CDR3 sequence reads: CASSYGRDWETQYF. As DNA, the CDR3 is TGTGCCAGCAGTTACGGCAGGGATTGGGAGACCCAGTACTTC.

This chain connects TRBV6-1 to TRBJ2-5; 7 nucleotides match TRBD1. Trimming removed 6 bases from V and 3 bases from J; junction bases left unmatched: 4. The CDR3 covers 13 residues. Germline V gene lookup returns CDR1 MNHNS and CDR2 SASEGT. The CDR3, as DNA: TGTGCCAGCAGCGGACAGGACAAAGAGACCCAGTACTTC. This encodes CASSGQDKETQYF.

CDR3 amino acids: CASSPLLAGGFYEQFF. The CDR3 DNA reads as TGTGCCAGCAGCCCGTTACTAGCGGGAGGGTTCTATGAGCAGTTCTTC. The V gene is TRBV7-9, the J gene TRBJ2-1; TRBD2 matches at 13 bases. The V gene end was trimmed by 5 bases and the J gene end by 8 bases; junction bases not matched to a gene: 9. Looked up from germline, CDR1 is SEHNR and CDR2 is FQNEAQ (reference sequence). The CDR3 runs 16 residues.

The V and J genes are TRBV18 and TRBJ2-5, with TRBD1 matching 9 bases. The CDR3 sequence is 16 residues long. Trimming cost V 0 bases and J 5 bases; bases outside gene matches: 7. Germline assignment: CDR1 KGHSH and CDR2 LQKENI. The CDR3 DNA is TGTGCCAGCTCACCACCATGGACAGGGGTCGAGGAGACCCAGTACTTC. Protein product: CASSPPWTGVEETQYF.

The rearrangement uses TRBV28 and TRBJ2-7; 10 nucleotides match TRBD2. The CDR3 runs 14 residues. The V gene end was trimmed by 6 bases and the J gene end by 0 bases; junction bases not matched to a gene: 2. Germline V gives CDR1 MDHEN, CDR2 SYDVKM. CDR3 sequence: CASSRLAGSYEQYF. CDR3 nucleotides: TGTGCCAGCAGCCGACTAGCGGGCTCCTACGAGCAGTACTTC.

This rearrangement joins TRBV7-8 to TRBJ2-1; perhaps TRBD2 as D (6 bases). CDR3 length equals 13 residues. Germline V gene sequence: CDR1 SGHVS, CDR2 FQNEAQ. The V gene lost 5 bases and the J gene lost 15 bases, with 20 bases spanning the gap. CDR3 DNA sequence: TGTGCCAGCAGCGCCCCCGGTGCGGGGACCCCGTTCTTC. The encoded protein is CASSAPGAGTPFF.

The gene calls are TRBV7-2 and TRBJ2-1; 9 positions match TRBD2. The junction had 14 bases not matched to a gene; V was cut back by 1 base and J by 7 bases. The CDR3 runs 18 residues. Germline V gene lookup returns CDR1 SGHTA and CDR2 FQGNSA. The DNA for the CDR3 is TGTGCCAGCAGCTTAGTTCCTAGCGGGAACAGGGTGAGGAATGAGCAGTTCTTC. This sequence encodes CASSLVPSGNRVRNEQFF.

V and J are TRBV10-3 and TRBJ2-7, with D uncertain. The CDR3 contains 14 residues. Deletions cut 2 bases from V and 2 bases from J, with 10 bases between. Germline values: CDR1 ENHRY, CDR2 SYGVKD. DNA of the CDR3: TGTGCCATCAGTGAGACCGCGAGAGCCTACGAGCAGTACTTC. It yields the protein CAISETARAYEQYF.

This clonotype was picked up a small number of times. The chain has TRBV20-1 and TRBJ1-5, with 7 bases that match TRBD1. CDR3 length: 14 amino acids. V gave up 5 bases and J gave up 5 bases; unmatched junction bases: 9. Germline CDR1 is DFQATT and CDR2 is SNEGSKA (reference sequence). CDR3 DNA: TGCAGTGCTTCCGGGACAGCCTTCGATCAGCCCCAGCATTTT. Translating it yields CSASGTAFDQPQHF.

The CDR3 is CGQRKWVYEQYF. The CDR3 DNA follows: TGTGGTCAGAGGAAGTGGGTGTACGAGCAGTACTTC. The chain couples TRBV12-2 to TRBJ2-7. TRBV12-2 is a pseudogene. The CDR3 is 12 amino acids.

Only a few counts were recorded for this clonotype. The J gene is TRBJ2-3, the V gene TRBV20-1; 11 nucleotides align to TRBD2. Germline CDR1 is DFQATT and CDR2 is SNEGSKA (reference sequence). J lost 4 bases, V lost 3 bases, and 15 bases had no gene match. This CDR3 is built from 18 residues. Written as DNA, the CDR3 is TGCAGTGCTAGTGCCCAAAGTCCCCTACTAGCGGGAGCAGATACGCAGTATTTT. Translating it yields CSASAQSPLLAGADTQYF.

This clonotype was found a few times. The chain joins TRBV6-1 to TRBJ2-7, with TRBD1 matching over 11 bases. This CDR3 spans 15 amino acids. The J segment lost 0 bases and the V segment lost 3 bases, leaving 1 base of the junction unmatched. Germline CDR1 is MNHNS and CDR2 is SASEGT. DNA for the CDR3: TGTGCCAGCAGTGAGGGGACAGGGGGCTCCTACGAGCAGTACTTC. Its protein product is CASSEGTGGSYEQYF.

This chain connects TRBV28 to TRBJ1-2; 7 nucleotides line up with TRBD1. Germline V gene lookup returns CDR1 MDHEN and CDR2 SYDVKM. CDR3 size: 14 residues. V trimming: 6 bases; J trimming: 1 base; junction bases outside the gene matches: 5. CDR3 DNA: TGTGCCAGCAGCTCGGGGACAGTTAACTATGGCTACACCTTC. Residues: CASSSGTVNYGYTF.

This sequence joins TRBV6-5 and TRBJ2-1; D gene ambiguous. The CDR3 is 15 amino acids. Trimming removed 2 bases at V and 0 bases at J, with 8 bases between. Germline lookup yields CDR1 MNHEY and CDR2 SVGAGI. In nucleotides, the CDR3 is TGTGCCAGCAGTTACCTGGAGAGCTCCTACAATGAGCAGTTCTTC. Residues: CASSYLESSYNEQFF.

V is TRBV2 and J is TRBJ2-2; D is possibly TRBD1 (6 bases). The ends were cut back, 4 bases at V and 5 bases at J, with 14 bases in the middle. The CDR3 has 15 amino acids. Germline V lookup: CDR1 SNHLY, CDR2 FYNNEI. The CDR3 is CASSVAPRGTGELFF. Written as DNA, the CDR3 is TGTGCCAGCAGTGTGGCCCCAAGGGGGACCGGGGAGCTGTTTTTT.